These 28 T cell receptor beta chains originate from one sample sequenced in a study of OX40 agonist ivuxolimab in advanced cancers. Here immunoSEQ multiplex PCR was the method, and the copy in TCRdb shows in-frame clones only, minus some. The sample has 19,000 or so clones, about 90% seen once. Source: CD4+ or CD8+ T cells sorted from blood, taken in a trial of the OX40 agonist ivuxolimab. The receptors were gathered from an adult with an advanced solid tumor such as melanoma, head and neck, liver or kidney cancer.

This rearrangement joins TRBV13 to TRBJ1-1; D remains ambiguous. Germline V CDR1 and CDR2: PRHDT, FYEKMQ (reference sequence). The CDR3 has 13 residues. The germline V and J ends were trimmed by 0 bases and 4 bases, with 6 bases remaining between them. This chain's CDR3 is CASSLGDRTEAFF. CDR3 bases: TGTGCCAGCAGCTTAGGGGATCGCACTGAAGCTTTCTTT.

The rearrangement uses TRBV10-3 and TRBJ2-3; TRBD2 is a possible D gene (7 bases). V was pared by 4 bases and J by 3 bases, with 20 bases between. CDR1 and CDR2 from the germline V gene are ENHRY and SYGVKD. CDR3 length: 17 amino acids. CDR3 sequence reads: CAISGLIRGGRTDTQYF. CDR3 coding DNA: TGTGCCATCAGTGGCCTAATTAGGGGGGGCCGGACAGATACGCAGTATTTT.

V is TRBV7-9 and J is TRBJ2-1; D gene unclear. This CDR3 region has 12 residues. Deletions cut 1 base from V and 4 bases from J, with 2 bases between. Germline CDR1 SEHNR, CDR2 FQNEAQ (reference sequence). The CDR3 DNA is TGTGCCAGCAGCTTAGTATACAATGAGCAGTTCTTC. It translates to CASSLVYNEQFF. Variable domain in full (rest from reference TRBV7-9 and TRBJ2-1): DTGVSQNPRHKITKRGQNVTFRCDPISEHNRLYWYRQTLGQGPEFLTYFQNEAQLEKSRLLSDRFSAERPKGSFSTLEIQRTEQGDSAMYLCASSLVYNEQFFGPGTRLTVL.

The CDR3 loop is CASSFGLGDNEQFF. CDR3 nucleotides: TGTGCCAGCAGCTTCGGATTAGGGGACAATGAGCAGTTCTTC. The chain is built from TRBV5-6 and TRBJ2-1, with D tentatively TRBD1 (5 bases). V lost 2 bases, J lost 5 bases, and 11 bases lay in between. There are 14 residues in the CDR3. Per germline, CDR1 SGHDT and CDR2 YYEEEE. Supplemented by reference TRBV5-6 and TRBJ2-1, the full variable domain reads DAGVTQSPTHLIKTRGQQVTLRCSPKSGHDTVSWYQQALGQGPQFIFQYYEEEERQRGNFPDRFSGHQFPNYSSELNVNALLLGDSALYLCASSFGLGDNEQFFGPGTRLTVL.

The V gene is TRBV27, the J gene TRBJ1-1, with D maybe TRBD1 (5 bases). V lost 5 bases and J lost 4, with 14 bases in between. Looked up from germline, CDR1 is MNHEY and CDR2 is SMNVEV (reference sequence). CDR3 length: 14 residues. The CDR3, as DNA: TGTGCCAGCAGTCCTCTCGAGGGGAGCACTGAAGCTTTCTTT. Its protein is CASSPLEGSTEAFF.

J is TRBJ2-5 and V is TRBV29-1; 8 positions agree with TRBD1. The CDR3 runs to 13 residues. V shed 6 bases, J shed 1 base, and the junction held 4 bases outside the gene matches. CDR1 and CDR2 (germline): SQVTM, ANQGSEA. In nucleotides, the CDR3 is TGCAGCGTGTGGACAGGGCTCCAAGAGACCCAGTACTTC. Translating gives CSVWTGLQETQYF.

CDR3 sequence reads: CASSSGSNQPQHF. Here the CDR3 DNA reads TGTGCCAGCAGTTCCGGGTCTAATCAGCCCCAGCATTTT. The V gene is TRBV6-5, the J gene TRBJ1-5; D is ambiguous. The germline gives CDR1 MNHEY, CDR2 SVGAGI. The length of the CDR3 is 13 residues. Trimming left V 4 bases short and J 4 bases short, with 8 bases between.

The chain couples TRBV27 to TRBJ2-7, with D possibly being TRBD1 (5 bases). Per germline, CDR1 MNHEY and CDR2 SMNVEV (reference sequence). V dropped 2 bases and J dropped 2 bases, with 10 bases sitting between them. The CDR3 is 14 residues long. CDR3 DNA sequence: TGTGCCAGCAGTTTACAAGGGGCCGCCTACGAGCAGTACTTC. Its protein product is CASSLQGAAYEQYF.

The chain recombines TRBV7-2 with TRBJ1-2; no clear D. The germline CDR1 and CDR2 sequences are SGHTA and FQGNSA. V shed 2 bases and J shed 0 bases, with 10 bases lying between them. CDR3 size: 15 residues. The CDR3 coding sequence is TGTGCCAGCAGCTTACAAGGTTGGACTAACTATGGCTACACCTTC. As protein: CASSLQGWTNYGYTF.

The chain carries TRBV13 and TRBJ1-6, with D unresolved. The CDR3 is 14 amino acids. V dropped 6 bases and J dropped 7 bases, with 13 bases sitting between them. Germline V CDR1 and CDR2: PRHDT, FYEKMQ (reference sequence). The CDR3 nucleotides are TGTGCCAGCAGTTCAGGCCTCGGCAATTCACCCCTCCACTTT. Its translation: CASSSGLGNSPLHF.

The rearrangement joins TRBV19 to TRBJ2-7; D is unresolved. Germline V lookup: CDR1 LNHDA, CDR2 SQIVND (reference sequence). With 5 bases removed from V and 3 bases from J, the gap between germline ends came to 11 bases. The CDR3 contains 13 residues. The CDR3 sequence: CASSFGPYYEQYF. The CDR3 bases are TGTGCCAGTAGTTTCGGACCGTACTACGAGCAGTACTTC.

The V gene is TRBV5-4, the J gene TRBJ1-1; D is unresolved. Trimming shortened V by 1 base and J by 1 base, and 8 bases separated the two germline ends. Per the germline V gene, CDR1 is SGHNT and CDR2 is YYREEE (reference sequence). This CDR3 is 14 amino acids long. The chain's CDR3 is CASSLWHKNTEAFF. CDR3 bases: TGTGCCAGCAGCTTGTGGCATAAGAACACTGAAGCTTTCTTT.

Here the CDR3 reads CASSYGQGWNEQFF. As DNA, the CDR3 is TGTGCCAGCAGTTACGGACAGGGATGGAATGAGCAGTTCTTC. This rearrangement joins TRBV6-5 to TRBJ2-1; TRBD1 agrees at 8 bases. CDR3 length equals 14 residues. Germline-derived CDR1 and CDR2 are MNHEY and SVGAGI. The trim removed 2 bases at V and 7 bases at J, leaving 4 bases unmatched.

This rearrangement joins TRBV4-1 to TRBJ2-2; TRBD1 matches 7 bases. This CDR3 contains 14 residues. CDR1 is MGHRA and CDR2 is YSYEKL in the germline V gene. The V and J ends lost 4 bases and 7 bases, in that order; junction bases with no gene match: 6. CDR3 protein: CASSLGQLSGELFF. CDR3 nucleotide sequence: TGCGCCAGCAGCCTGGGACAGCTTAGCGGGGAGCTGTTTTTT.

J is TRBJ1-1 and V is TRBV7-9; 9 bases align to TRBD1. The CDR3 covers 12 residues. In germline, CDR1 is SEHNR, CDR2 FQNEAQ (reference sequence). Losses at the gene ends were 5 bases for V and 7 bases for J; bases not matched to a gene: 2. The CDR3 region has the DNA TGTGCCAGCAGCCCGGGACAGGGTGAAGCTTTCTTT. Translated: CASSPGQGEAFF.

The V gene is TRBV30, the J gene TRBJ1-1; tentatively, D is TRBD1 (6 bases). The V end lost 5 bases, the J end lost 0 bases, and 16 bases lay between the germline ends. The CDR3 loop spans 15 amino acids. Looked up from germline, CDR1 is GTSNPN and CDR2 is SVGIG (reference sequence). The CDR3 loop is CAWSDHRDMNTEAFF. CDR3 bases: TGTGCCTGGTCCGATCACAGGGACATGAACACTGAAGCTTTCTTT.

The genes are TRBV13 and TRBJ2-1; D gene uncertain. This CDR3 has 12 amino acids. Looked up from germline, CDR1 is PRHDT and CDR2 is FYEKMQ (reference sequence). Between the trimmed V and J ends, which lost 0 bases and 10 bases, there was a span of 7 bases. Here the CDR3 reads CASSLGLKEQFF. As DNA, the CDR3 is TGTGCCAGCAGCTTAGGCCTCAAAGAGCAGTTCTTC.

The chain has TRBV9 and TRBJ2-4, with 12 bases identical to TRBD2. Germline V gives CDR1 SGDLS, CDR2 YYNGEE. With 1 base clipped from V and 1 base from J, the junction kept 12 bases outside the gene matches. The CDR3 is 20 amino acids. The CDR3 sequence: CASSVNPLAGGLGAKNIQYF. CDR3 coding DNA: TGTGCCAGCAGCGTAAACCCCCTAGCGGGGGGGCTAGGGGCCAAAAACATTCAGTACTTC.

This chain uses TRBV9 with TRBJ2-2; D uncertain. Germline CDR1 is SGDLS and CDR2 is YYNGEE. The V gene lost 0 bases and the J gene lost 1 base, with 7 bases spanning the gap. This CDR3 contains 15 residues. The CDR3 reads CASSVGHLNTGELFF. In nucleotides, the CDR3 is TGTGCCAGCAGCGTAGGACACTTGAACACCGGGGAGCTGTTTTTT.

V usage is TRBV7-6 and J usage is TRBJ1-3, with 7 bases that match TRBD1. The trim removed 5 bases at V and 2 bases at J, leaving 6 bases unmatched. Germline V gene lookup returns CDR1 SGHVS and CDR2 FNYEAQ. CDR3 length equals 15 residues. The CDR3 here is CASSPDRATGNTIYF. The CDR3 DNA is TGTGCCAGCAGCCCAGACAGGGCGACTGGAAACACCATATATTTT. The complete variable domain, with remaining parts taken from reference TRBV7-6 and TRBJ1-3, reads GAGVSQSPRYKVTKRGQDVALRCDPISGHVSLYWYRQALGQGPEFLTYFNYEAQQDKSGLPNDRFSAERPEGSISTLTIQRTEQRDSAMYRCASSPDRATGNTIYFGEGSWLTVV.

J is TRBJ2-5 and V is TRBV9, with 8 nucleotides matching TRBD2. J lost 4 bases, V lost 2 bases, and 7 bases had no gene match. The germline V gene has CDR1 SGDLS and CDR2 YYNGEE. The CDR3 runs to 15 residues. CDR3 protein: CASSVERGTSETQYF. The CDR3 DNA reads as TGTGCCAGCAGCGTGGAGCGGGGGACTTCAGAGACCCAGTACTTC.

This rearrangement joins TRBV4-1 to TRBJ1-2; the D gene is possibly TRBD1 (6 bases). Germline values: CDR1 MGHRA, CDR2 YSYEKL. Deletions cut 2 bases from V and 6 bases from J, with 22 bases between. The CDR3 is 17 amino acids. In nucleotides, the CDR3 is TGCGCCAGCAGCCAATGGGTGGGGACGGGGGGCGTCAATGGCTACACCTTC. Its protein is CASSQWVGTGGVNGYTF.

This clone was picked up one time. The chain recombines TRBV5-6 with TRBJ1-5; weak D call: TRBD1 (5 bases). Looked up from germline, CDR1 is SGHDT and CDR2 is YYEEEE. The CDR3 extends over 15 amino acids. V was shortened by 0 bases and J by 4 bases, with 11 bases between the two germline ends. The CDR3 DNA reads TGTGCCAGCAGCTTGGGGACAAATTTAAATCAGCCCCAGCATTTT. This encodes CASSLGTNLNQPQHF.

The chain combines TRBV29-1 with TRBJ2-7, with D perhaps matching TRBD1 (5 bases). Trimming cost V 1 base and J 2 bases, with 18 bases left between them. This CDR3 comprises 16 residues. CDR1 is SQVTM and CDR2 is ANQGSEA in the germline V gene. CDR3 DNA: TGCAGCGTTGAAGCTCCAGGGCCAACGTCTACCTACGAGCAGTACTTC. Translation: CSVEAPGPTSTYEQYF.

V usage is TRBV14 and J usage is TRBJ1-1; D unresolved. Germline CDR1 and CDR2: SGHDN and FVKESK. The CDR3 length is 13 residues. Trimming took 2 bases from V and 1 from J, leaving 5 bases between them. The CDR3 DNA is TGTGCCAGCAGCCAACTCTCGAACACTGAAGCTTTCTTT. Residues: CASSQLSNTEAFF.

The CDR3, as DNA: TGTGCCAGCAGCTGGGGACAGGGGCTTGGGTACGAGCAGTACTTC. Translated, it gives CASSWGQGLGYEQYF. V gene TRBV5-5 combines with J gene TRBJ2-7, with 10 nucleotides matching TRBD1. Germline V gene data show CDR1 as SGHKS and CDR2 as YYEKEE (reference sequence). The CDR3 consists of 15 residues. Germline trimming cut 3 bases from V and 4 bases from J; bases unmatched to any gene: 7.

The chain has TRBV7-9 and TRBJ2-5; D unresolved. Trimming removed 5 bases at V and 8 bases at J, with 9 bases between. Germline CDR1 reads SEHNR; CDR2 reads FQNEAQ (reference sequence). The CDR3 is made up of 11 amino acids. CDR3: CASSSLLTQYF. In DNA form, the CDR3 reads TGTGCCAGCAGCAGTCTTTTAACCCAGTACTTC.

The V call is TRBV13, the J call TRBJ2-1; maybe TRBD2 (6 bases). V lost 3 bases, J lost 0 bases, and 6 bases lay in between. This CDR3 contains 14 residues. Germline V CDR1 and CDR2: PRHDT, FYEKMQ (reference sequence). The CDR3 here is CASSFGSSYNEQFF. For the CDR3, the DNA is TGTGCCAGCAGCTTCGGGAGCTCCTACAATGAGCAGTTCTTC.